This TCR beta chain is drawn from a study of blood T cell repertoires in COVID-19. Profiling relied on immunoSEQ multiplex PCR, and the TCRdb table lists in-frame clones only, not all of them. The data contain around 150,000 clones, about 93% of them seen just once; the ten biggest clones take up roughly 4.8%. This CDR3 has 15 amino acids. The V end lost 3 bases, the J end lost 7 bases, and 15 bases lay between the germline ends. Looked up from germline, CDR1 is MGHRA and CDR2 is YSYEKL. The sample was peripheral blood. The chain couples TRBV4-1 to TRBJ2-2; D may be TRBD2 (5 bases). This clonotype was obtained from a woman in her fifties or sixties with acute or convalescent COVID-19. Written as DNA, the CDR3 is TGCGCCAGCAGCCACCCGGACTCGGCGGGCGGGGAGCTGTTTTTT. It codes for CASSHPDSAGGELFF.